This T cell receptor beta chain was sequenced during a study of CD8 T cells in Susac syndrome. The CDR3 length is 15 residues. Germline CDR1 is SGHAT and CDR2 is FQNNGV. V lost 5 bases and J lost 1, with 14 bases in between. Sequencing of TCR beta covered CD8+ and CD4+ T cells obtained from blood. Reverse transcription used 0.5 to 1 ug RNA and random hexamers. By means of immunoSEQ multiplex PCR, TCR beta CDR3 spanning 54 Vbeta and 13 Jbeta underwent amplification. Each CDR3 protein gets one entry after TCRdb re-called the immunoSEQ multiplex PCR reads with MiXCR. The repertoire holds about 300,000 distinct CDR3 sequences, with 65% to 90% as singletons.

The sample was CD8+ T cells from PBMCs. The sequence derives from a human donor with multiple sclerosis. The gene calls are TRBV11-2 and TRBJ2-5; D may be TRBD2 (5 bases). CDR3 protein: CASSVGVSGQETQYF. The CDR3 region has the DNA TGTGCCAGCAGCGTCGGGGTGTCTGGCCAAGAGACCCAGTACTTC.